Presented here are 21 T cell receptor beta chains from one specimen sequenced in a study of shared clonotypes between healthy human individuals. Naive-designated CD8 cells lacked CD45RO, were positively enriched for CCR7, and omitted terminally differentiated effector memory CD45RA+ cells. The method was immunoSEQ multiplex PCR; TCRdb's version includes in-frame clones alone and lacks a portion of them. Here the sample spans over 2 million clones, approximately 94% being singletons. Sequencing was done on a sample of naive CD8+ T cells sorted from blood. The receptor source for this set is a man aged 18 to 35 in good health.

This chain connects TRBV19 to TRBJ2-7, with 11 positions matching TRBD2. The CDR3 is made up of 19 amino acids. V gave up 1 base and J gave up 2 bases; unmatched junction bases: 13. Germline V gives CDR1 LNHDA, CDR2 SQIVND (reference sequence). The CDR3 nucleotides read TGTGCCAGTAGTATAGGTCCTCGGGTGACTAGCGGGATGGCCTACGAGCAGTACTTC. It encodes CASSIGPRVTSGMAYEQYF. The complete variable domain, with remaining parts taken from reference TRBV19 and TRBJ2-7, reads DGGITQSPKYLFRKEGQNVTLSCEQNLNHDAMYWYRQDPGQGLRLIYYSQIVNDFQKGDIAEGYSVSREKKESFPLTVTSAQKNPTAFYLCASSIGPRVTSGMAYEQYFGPGTRLTVT.

V is TRBV7-9 and J is TRBJ2-7; D remains unclear. Germline V CDR1 and CDR2: SEHNR, FQNEAQ (reference sequence). This CDR3 contains 12 residues. With 1 base removed from V and 7 bases from J, the gap between germline ends came to 8 bases. This chain's CDR3 is CASSLGKEEQYF. The CDR3 DNA is TGTGCCAGCAGCTTAGGAAAGGAGGAGCAGTACTTC.

Of note for this clone: One end of the junction varies from germline; a read error may be responsible. The chain links TRBV4-3 to TRBJ1-2; D not certain. The length of the CDR3 is 14 residues. Per germline, CDR1 LGHNA and CDR2 YSLEER. CDR3 sequence reads: CASSQDWSKYGYTF. The CDR3 DNA sequence: TGCGCCAGCAGCCAAGATTGGTCTAAATATGGCTACACCTTC.

This clone came up once. The J gene is TRBJ2-3, the V gene TRBV5-4; no reliable D call. Germline values: CDR1 SGHNT, CDR2 YYREEE (reference sequence). The V gene lost 1 base and the J gene lost 4 bases, with 7 bases spanning the gap. The CDR3 length is 13 residues. In DNA, the CDR3 is TGTGCCAGCAGCTTGTGGGCGTCAGATACGCAGTATTTT. Translating it yields CASSLWASDTQYF.

The chain uses TRBV5-1 and TRBJ2-5; D is perhaps TRBD1 or TRBD2 (6 bases each). The length of the CDR3 is 15 residues. V was cut by 0 bases and J by 5 bases, with 14 bases left in between. CDR1 is SGHRS, CDR2 YFSETQ, per germline. This chain's CDR3 is CASSLEGGIKETQYF. The CDR3 DNA reads as TGCGCCAGCAGCTTGGAGGGGGGTATCAAGGAGACCCAGTACTTC.

This chain joins TRBV13 and TRBJ2-3, with 11 bases that match TRBD2. Germline loops: CDR1 PRHDT, CDR2 FYEKMQ (reference sequence). This CDR3 comprises 19 residues. V lost 0 bases to trimming and J lost 4 bases; unmatched junction nucleotides: 12. The CDR3 DNA sequence: TGTGCCAGCAGCTTAGGCGAGCTAGCGGGAGGCGAAATAGCAGATACGCAGTATTTT. The encoded protein is CASSLGELAGGEIADTQYF.

This chain uses TRBV4-1 with TRBJ1-5; no firm D call. With 4 bases removed from V and 6 bases from J, the gap between germline ends came to 16 bases. Germline lookup yields CDR1 MGHRA and CDR2 YSYEKL. The CDR3 totals 15 residues. The CDR3 sequence is CASSPEPAEGQPQHF. The CDR3 DNA reads as TGCGCCAGCAGCCCAGAACCGGCAGAGGGTCAGCCCCAGCATTTT.

This chain connects TRBV19 to TRBJ1-5; TRBD1 matches at 7 bases. The V segment lost 6 bases and the J segment 5 bases; nucleotides outside the gene matches: 7. Germline loops: CDR1 LNHDA, CDR2 SQIVND (reference sequence). The CDR3 extends over 14 amino acids. This CDR3 reads CASRPGQLYQPQHF. In nucleotides, the CDR3 is TGTGCCAGTAGACCGGGACAGCTGTATCAGCCCCAGCATTTT.

The genes are TRBV7-9 and TRBJ1-2, with 10 nucleotides matching TRBD1. Germline-derived CDR1 and CDR2 are SEHNR and FQNEAQ (reference sequence). The CDR3 is made up of 16 amino acids. V gave up 2 bases and J gave up 4 bases; unmatched junction bases: 7. The CDR3 DNA reads TGTGCCAGCAGCTTATCGGGGACAGGGGACAGCTATGGCTACACCTTC. This codes for CASSLSGTGDSYGYTF.

The chain combines TRBV19 with TRBJ2-1, with 10 bases that match TRBD2. J was trimmed by 8 bases and V by 6 bases; bases with no gene match: 7. This CDR3 is built from 14 residues. The V gene's germline CDR1 is LNHDA and CDR2 SQIVND (reference sequence). The CDR3 region is CASRPPLAGDEQFF. CDR3 nucleotide sequence: TGTGCCAGTAGGCCACCTCTAGCGGGAGATGAGCAGTTCTTC.

CDR3 amino acids: CASSHGTLPSTDTQYF. CDR3 coding DNA: TGTGCCAGCAGCCACGGGACTTTGCCTAGCACAGATACGCAGTATTTT. The V call is TRBV14, the J call TRBJ2-3; TRBD2 might be the D (6 bases). The V end lost 3 bases, the J end lost 0 bases, and 13 bases lay between the germline ends. Germline V gene sequence: CDR1 SGHDN, CDR2 FVKESK. The CDR3 is 16 amino acids.

This chain joins TRBV27 and TRBJ1-2; 11 nucleotides match TRBD1. The V segment lost 5 bases and the J segment 8 bases; nucleotides outside the gene matches: 7. In germline, CDR1 is MNHEY, CDR2 SMNVEV (reference sequence). The CDR3 is 14 amino acids. The CDR3 DNA reads TGTGCCAGCAGTCCTTGGACAGGGGGCGGCGGCTACACCTTC. Amino acids: CASSPWTGGGGYTF.

This chain connects TRBV5-4 to TRBJ2-7, with TRBD2 identical over 11 bases. Germline V CDR1 and CDR2: SGHNT, YYREEE (reference sequence). V was pared by 2 bases and J by 3 bases, with 4 bases of the junction left unmatched. CDR3 length equals 15 residues. DNA of the CDR3: TGTGCCAGCAGCTTCCTAGCGGGGGGCCACTACGAGCAGTACTTC. It codes for CASSFLAGGHYEQYF.

The chain has TRBV6-1 and TRBJ1-1, with a possible D match to TRBD1 (5 bases). This CDR3 has 15 residues. CDR1 is MNHNS and CDR2 is SASEGT in the germline V gene. Trimming took 1 base from V and 4 from J, leaving 13 bases between them. CDR3 nucleotides: TGTGCCAGCAGTGAAGTAGGCGGGGCCGGCACTGAAGCTTTCTTT. Its protein product is CASSEVGGAGTEAFF.

The CDR3, as DNA: TGCGCCAGCAGCCAAAGGAAGGACACGGGTTCACCCCTCCACTTT. It is translated as CASSQRKDTGSPLHF. This chain connects TRBV4-1 to TRBJ1-6, with D possibly TRBD1 on 5 matching bases. The CDR3 is 15 residues long. CDR1 is MGHRA, CDR2 YSYEKL, per germline. V was clipped by 2 bases and J by 9 bases, with 14 bases between them.

The chain is built from TRBV7-9 and TRBJ2-2, with D maybe TRBD2 (6 bases). The V end was cut by 4 bases, the J end by 5 bases, with 17 bases between. The germline gives CDR1 SEHNR, CDR2 FQNEAQ (reference sequence). The CDR3 has 16 amino acids. The CDR3 reads CASSYSPGLSTGELFF. DNA for the CDR3: TGTGCCAGCAGCTATTCACCGGGACTCTCAACCGGGGAGCTGTTTTTT.

CDR3 nucleotides: TGCGCCAGCAGGGACACAGATACGCAGTATTTT. Protein: CASRDTDTQYF. This sequence joins TRBV10-2 and TRBJ2-3; no reliable D call. Per germline, CDR1 WSHSY and CDR2 SAAADI. The CDR3 is 11 residues long. Trimming cost V 6 bases and J 2 bases, with 3 bases left between them.

The rearrangement uses TRBV7-9 and TRBJ2-5; 14 bases are shared with TRBD2. After removal of 1 base from V and 3 bases from J, the junction contained 4 bases not matched to a gene. Germline V gene lookup returns CDR1 SEHNR and CDR2 FQNEAQ (reference sequence). The CDR3 has 17 residues. CDR3: CASSLGLGLAGEETQYF. CDR3 coding DNA: TGTGCCAGCAGCTTAGGTCTGGGACTAGCGGGAGAAGAGACCCAGTACTTC. The full variable domain, completed using reference TRBV7-9 and TRBJ2-5, is DTGVSQNPRHKITKRGQNVTFRCDPISEHNRLYWYRQTLGQGPEFLTYFQNEAQLEKSRLLSDRFSAERPKGSFSTLEIQRTEQGDSAMYLCASSLGLGLAGEETQYFGPGTRLLVL.

This rearrangement joins TRBV27 to TRBJ2-2; TRBD2 matches 8 bases. CDR1 MNHEY and CDR2 SMNVEV come from the germline V gene (reference sequence). Trimming removed 4 bases from V and 5 bases from J; junction bases left unmatched: 9. This CDR3 region has 16 residues. The CDR3 DNA is TGTGCCAGCAGTTGGATAGCGGGATTAACGACCGGGGAGCTGTTTTTT. Residues: CASSWIAGLTTGELFF.

The CDR3 region is CASSETSGRALNEQFF. Written as DNA, the CDR3 is TGTGCCAGCAGCGAGACTAGCGGGAGGGCCCTCAATGAGCAGTTCTTC. This rearrangement joins TRBV7-9 to TRBJ2-1; 14 nucleotides agree with TRBD2. V dropped 5 bases and J dropped 6; count of bases not matched to a gene: 6. The CDR3 length is 16 residues. The germline gives CDR1 SEHNR, CDR2 FQNEAQ (reference sequence).

The chain is built from TRBV27 and TRBJ2-5; D is possibly TRBD2 (5 bases). Trimming pared 0 bases from V and 0 bases from J, leaving 11 bases between. Germline V gene lookup returns CDR1 MNHEY and CDR2 SMNVEV (reference sequence). CDR3 length: 16 amino acids. CDR3 DNA: TGTGCCAGCAGTTTATCACGAACGGGGTACCAAGAGACCCAGTACTTC. It is translated as CASSLSRTGYQETQYF.